The clone carrying this T cell receptor (beta chain) was seen a single time. The CDR3 length is 15 residues. With 3 bases removed from V and 6 bases from J, the gap between germline ends came to 15 bases. Germline assignment: CDR1 SGHDT and CDR2 YYEEEE. Sequencing used immunoSEQ multiplex PCR; TCRdb keeps in-frame clones, though not all of them. The profile shows some 95,000 clones, around 90% of them singletons. This specimen comes from a study of control samples from healthy donors and cancer patients. Input material: blood. This clonotype originated in a human donor in good health. The donor label of this sample is uncertain. V and J are TRBV5-6 and TRBJ1-4; perhaps TRBD1 as D (5 bases). CDR3 sequence (DNA): TGTGCCAGCAGCTATTCGGCGGGGCGGGATGAAAAACTGTTTTTT. This sequence encodes CASSYSAGRDEKLFF.